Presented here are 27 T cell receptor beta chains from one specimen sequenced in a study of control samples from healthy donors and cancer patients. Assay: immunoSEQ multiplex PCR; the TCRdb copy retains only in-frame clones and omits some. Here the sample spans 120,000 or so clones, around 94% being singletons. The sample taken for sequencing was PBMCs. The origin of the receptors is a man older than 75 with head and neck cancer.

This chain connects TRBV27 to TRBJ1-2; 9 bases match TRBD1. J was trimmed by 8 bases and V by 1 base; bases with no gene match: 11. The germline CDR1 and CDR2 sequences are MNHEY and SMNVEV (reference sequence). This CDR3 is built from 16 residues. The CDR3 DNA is TGTGCCAGCAGTTTATATGGGGGACAGGGTTCGTTAGGCTACACCTTC. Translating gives CASSLYGGQGSLGYTF.

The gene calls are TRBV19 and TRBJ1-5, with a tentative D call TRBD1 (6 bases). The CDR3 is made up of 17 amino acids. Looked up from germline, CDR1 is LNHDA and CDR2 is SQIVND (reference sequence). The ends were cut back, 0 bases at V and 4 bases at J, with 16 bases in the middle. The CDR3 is CASSIDRSNRANQPQHF. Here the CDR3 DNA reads TGTGCCAGTAGTATAGATAGATCAAACAGGGCGAATCAGCCCCAGCATTTT.

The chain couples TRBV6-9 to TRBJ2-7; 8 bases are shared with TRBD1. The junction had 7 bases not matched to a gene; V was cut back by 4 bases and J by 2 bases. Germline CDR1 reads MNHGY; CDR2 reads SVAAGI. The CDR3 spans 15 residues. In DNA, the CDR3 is TGTGCCAGCAGTTCCGCAGGGGGCCACGCCTACGAGCAGTACTTC. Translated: CASSSAGGHAYEQYF.

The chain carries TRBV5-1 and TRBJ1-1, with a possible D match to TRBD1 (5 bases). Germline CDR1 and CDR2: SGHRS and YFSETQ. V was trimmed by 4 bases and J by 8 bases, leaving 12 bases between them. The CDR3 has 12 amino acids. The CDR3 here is CASSRDFGEAFF. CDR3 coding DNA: TGCGCCAGCAGCCGGGACTTTGGGGAAGCTTTCTTT.

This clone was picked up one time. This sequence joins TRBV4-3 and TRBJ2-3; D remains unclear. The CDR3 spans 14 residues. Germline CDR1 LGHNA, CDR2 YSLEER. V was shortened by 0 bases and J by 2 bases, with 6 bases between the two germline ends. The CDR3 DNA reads TGCGCCAGCAGCCAAGACTACTACACAGATACGCAGTATTTT. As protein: CASSQDYYTDTQYF.

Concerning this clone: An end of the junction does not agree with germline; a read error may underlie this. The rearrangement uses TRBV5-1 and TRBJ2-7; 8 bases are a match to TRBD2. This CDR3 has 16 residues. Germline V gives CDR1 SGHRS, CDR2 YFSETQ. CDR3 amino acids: CARSWGGAGGAYEQYF. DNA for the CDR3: TGCGCCCGCAGCTGGGGGGGCGCGGGGGGCGCCTACGAGCAGTACTTC.

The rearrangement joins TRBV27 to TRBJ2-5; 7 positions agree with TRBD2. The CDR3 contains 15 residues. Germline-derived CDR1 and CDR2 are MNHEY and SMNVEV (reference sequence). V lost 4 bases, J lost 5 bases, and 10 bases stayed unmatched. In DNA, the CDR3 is TGTGCCAGCAGTTATCTTGGCGGGGGAGAGGAGACCCAGTACTTC. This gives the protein CASSYLGGGEETQYF.

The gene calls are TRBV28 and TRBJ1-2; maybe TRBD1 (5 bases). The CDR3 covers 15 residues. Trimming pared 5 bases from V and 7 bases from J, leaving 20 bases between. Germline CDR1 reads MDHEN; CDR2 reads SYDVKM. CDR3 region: CASSHGDGSLGGYTF. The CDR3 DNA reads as TGTGCCAGCAGTCATGGGGACGGATCCTTAGGTGGCTACACCTTC.

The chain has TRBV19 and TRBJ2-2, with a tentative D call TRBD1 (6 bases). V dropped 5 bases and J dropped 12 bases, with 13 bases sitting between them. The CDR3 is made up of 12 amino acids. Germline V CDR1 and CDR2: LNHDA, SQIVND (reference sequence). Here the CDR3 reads CASSHQGTKLFF. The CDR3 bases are TGTGCCAGTAGTCATCAGGGGACGAAGCTGTTTTTT.

CDR3 DNA: TGTGCCAGCAGCTCAACAGTAATCGGGTATGGCTACACCTTC. Translated, it gives CASSSTVIGYGYTF. This chain links TRBV5-6 with TRBJ1-2; D not resolved. The germline V and J ends were trimmed by 3 bases and 5 bases, with 14 bases remaining between them. Germline-derived CDR1 and CDR2 are SGHDT and YYEEEE. The CDR3 is made up of 14 amino acids.

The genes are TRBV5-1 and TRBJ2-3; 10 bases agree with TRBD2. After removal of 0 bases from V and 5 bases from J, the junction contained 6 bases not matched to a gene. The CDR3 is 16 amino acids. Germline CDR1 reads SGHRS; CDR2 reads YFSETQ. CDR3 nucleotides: TGCGCCAGCAGCTTGGGTCTAGCGGGGGAGGGAGATACGCAGTATTTT. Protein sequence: CASSLGLAGEGDTQYF.

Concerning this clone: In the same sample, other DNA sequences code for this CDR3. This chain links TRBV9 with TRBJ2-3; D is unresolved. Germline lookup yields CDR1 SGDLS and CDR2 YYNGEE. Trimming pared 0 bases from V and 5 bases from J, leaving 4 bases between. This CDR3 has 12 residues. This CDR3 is CASSVGGDTQYF. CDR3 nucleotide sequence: TGTGCCAGCAGCGTAGGGGGAGATACGCAGTATTTT.

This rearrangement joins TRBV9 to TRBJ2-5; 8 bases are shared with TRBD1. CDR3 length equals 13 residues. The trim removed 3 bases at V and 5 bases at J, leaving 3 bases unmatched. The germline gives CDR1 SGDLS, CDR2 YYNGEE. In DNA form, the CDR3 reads TGTGCCAGCAGCGCGACAGGGGTGGAGACCCAGTACTTC. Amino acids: CASSATGVETQYF.

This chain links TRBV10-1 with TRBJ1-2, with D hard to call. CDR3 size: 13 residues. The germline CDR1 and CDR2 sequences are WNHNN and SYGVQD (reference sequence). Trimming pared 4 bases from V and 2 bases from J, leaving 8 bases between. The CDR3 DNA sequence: TGCGCCAGCAGTGGAGATGTCAACTATGGCTACACCTTC. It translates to CASSGDVNYGYTF.

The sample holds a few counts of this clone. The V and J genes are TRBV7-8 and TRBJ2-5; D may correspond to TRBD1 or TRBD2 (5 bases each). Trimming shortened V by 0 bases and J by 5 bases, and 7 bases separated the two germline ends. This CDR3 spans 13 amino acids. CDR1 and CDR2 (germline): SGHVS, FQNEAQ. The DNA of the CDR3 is TGTGCCAGCAGCTTAGCGGGACGGGAGACCCAGTACTTC. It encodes CASSLAGRETQYF. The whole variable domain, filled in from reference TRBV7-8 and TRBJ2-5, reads GAGVSQSPRYKVAKRGQDVALRCDPISGHVSLFWYQQALGQGPEFLTYFQNEAQLDKSGLPSDRFFAERPEGSVSTLKIQRTQQEDSAVYLCASSLAGRETQYFGPGTRLLVL.

In nucleotides, the CDR3 is TGCGCCAGCAGCTTGGTTTCATACACAGATACGCAGTATTTT. It is translated as CASSLVSYTDTQYF. The V call is TRBV5-1, the J call TRBJ2-3; D remains ambiguous. This CDR3 spans 14 amino acids. Germline CDR1 reads SGHRS; CDR2 reads YFSETQ. V was trimmed by 0 bases and J by 2 bases, leaving 7 bases between them. Based on the CDR3 plus reference TRBV5-1 and TRBJ2-3, the full variable domain is KAGVTQTPRYLIKTRGQQVTLSCSPISGHRSVSWYQQTPGQGLQFLFEYFSETQRNKGNFPGRFSGRQFSNSRSEMNVSTLELGDSALYLCASSLVSYTDTQYFGPGTRLTVL.

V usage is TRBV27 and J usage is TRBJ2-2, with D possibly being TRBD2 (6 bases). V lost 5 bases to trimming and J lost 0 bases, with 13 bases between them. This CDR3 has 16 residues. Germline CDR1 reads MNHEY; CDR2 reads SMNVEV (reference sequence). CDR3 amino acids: CASSHRAGTNTGELFF. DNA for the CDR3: TGTGCCAGCAGTCACCGAGCGGGTACGAACACCGGGGAGCTGTTTTTT.

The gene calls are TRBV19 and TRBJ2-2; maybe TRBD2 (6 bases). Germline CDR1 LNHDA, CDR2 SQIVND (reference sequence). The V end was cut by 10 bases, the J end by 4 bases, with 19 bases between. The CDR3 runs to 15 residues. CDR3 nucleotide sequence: TGTGCCACTACACTAAATCTAGCGTCCACCGGGGAGCTGTTTTTT. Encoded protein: CATTLNLASTGELFF.

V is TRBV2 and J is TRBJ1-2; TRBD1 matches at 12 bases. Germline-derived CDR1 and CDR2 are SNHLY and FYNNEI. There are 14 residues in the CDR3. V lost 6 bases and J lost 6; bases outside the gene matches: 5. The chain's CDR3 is CASRTGQGANGYTF. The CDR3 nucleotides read TGTGCCAGCAGGACGGGACAGGGGGCGAATGGCTACACCTTC. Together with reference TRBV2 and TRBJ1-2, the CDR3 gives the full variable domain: EPEVTQTPSHQVTQMGQEVILRCVPISNHLYFYWYRQILGQKVEFLVSFYNNEISEKSEIFDDQFSVERPDGSNFTLKIRSTKLEDSAMYFCASRTGQGANGYTFGSGTRLTVV.

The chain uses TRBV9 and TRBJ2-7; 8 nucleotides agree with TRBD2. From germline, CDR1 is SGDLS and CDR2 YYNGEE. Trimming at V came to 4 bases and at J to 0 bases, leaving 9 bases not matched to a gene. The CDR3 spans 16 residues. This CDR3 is CASSPRSSGNSYEQYF. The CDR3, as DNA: TGTGCCAGCAGCCCTCGGAGTAGCGGGAACTCCTACGAGCAGTACTTC.

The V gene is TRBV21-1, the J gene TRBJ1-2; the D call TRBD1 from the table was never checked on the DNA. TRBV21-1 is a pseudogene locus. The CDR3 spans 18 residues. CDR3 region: CASSKKNTGQGARSRYTF. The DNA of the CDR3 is TGTGCCAGCAGCAAAAAAAATACGGGACAGGGGGCGCGAAGCCGCTACACCTTC.

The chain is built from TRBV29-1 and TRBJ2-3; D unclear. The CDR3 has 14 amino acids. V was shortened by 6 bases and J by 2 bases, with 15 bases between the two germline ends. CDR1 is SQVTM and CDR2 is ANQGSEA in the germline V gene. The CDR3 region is CSVLRVHTTDTQYF. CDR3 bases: TGCAGCGTCCTTAGGGTCCACACCACAGATACGCAGTATTTT.

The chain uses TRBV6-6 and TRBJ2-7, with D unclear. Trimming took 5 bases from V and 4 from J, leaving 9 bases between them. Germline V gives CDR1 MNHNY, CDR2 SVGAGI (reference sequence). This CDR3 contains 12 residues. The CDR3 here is CASSPDLYEQYF. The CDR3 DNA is TGTGCCAGCAGTCCAGACTTGTACGAGCAGTACTTC.

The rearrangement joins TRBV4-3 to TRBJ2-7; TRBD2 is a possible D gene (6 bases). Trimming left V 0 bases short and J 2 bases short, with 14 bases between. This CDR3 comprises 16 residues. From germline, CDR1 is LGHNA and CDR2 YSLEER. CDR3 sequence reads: CASSQESPGLPYEQYF. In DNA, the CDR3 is TGCGCCAGCAGCCAAGAATCCCCGGGACTTCCCTACGAGCAGTACTTC.

In DNA, the CDR3 is TGTGCCAGCAGCTTGACTAGGCAAGGTGAGCAGTTCTTC. It yields the protein CASSLTRQGEQFF. V and J are TRBV11-2 and TRBJ2-1, with a weak D call TRBD2 (6 bases). The CDR3 consists of 13 residues. Germline values: CDR1 SGHAT, CDR2 FQNNGV. The V end was cut by 3 bases, the J end by 9 bases, with 12 bases between.

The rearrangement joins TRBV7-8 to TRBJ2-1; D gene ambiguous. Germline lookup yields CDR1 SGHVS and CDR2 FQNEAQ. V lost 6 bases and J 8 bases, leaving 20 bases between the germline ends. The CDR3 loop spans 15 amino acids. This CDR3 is CASRHPGRSPDEQFF. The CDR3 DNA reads TGTGCCAGCAGACACCCGGGCCGGTCACCGGATGAGCAGTTCTTC. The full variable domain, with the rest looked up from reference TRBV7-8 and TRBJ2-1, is GAGVSQSPRYKVAKRGQDVALRCDPISGHVSLFWYQQALGQGPEFLTYFQNEAQLDKSGLPSDRFFAERPEGSVSTLKIQRTQQEDSAVYLCASRHPGRSPDEQFFGPGTRLTVL.

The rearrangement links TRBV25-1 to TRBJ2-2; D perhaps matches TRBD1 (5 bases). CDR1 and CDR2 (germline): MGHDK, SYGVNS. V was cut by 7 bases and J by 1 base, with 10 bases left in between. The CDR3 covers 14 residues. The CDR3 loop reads CASTDSLNTGELFF. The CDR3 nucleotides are TGTGCCAGCACCGACAGTTTGAACACCGGGGAGCTGTTTTTT.